This T cell receptor beta chain was sequenced for a study of T cell changes during pregnancy in multiple sclerosis. Germline V gives CDR1 SQVTM, CDR2 ANQGSEA. This CDR3 has 15 residues. Assay used: immunoSEQ multiplex PCR; TCRdb lists only in-frame clones, some missing. The table includes about 120,000 clones, around 93% detected once. Details on this clone: At one end the junction does not follow the germline gene, possibly because of a read error.

This TCR was recovered from a female donor with multiple sclerosis, enrolled in a pregnancy study. The chain carries TRBV29-1 and TRBJ2-2, with 9 nucleotides matching TRBD2. Sequences were derived from peripheral blood, sampled before pregnancy. This chain's CDR3 is CSAEAAGGNTGELFF. For the CDR3, the DNA is TGCAGCGCTGAAGCAGCGGGAGGGAACACCGGGGAGCTGTTTTTT.